This T cell receptor beta chain was profiled in a study of Tregs in tolerant kidney transplant recipients. Study background: Related graft donors supplied nonmyeloablative bone marrow transplants, and mixed chimerism was transient.

This clone was detected once. This CDR3 spans 14 amino acids. The V and J ends lost 0 bases and 6 bases respectively, with 8 bases between them. CDR1 is PRHDT, CDR2 FYEKMQ, per germline (reference sequence). Assay used: immunoSEQ multiplex PCR; TCRdb lists only in-frame clones, some missing. The repertoire includes some 70,000 clones, roughly 92% of them detected once, and 9.5% to 12% sits in the top ten. The material sequenced was CD8+ T cells from blood, taken before the transplant. This clonotype was obtained from a human donor who received a combined kidney and bone marrow transplant. The chain uses TRBV13 and TRBJ1-4; TRBD1 might be the D (6 bases). The CDR3 DNA reads as TGTGCCAGCAGCTTAGGACAGGGTCATGAAAAACTGTTTTTT. Its protein is CASSLGQGHEKLFF.